The 6 T cell receptor beta chains in this list originate from one sample, sequenced in a study of OX40 agonist ivuxolimab in advanced cancers. Some clones are missing from TCRdb's copy, which holds only in-frame ones; the method was immunoSEQ multiplex PCR. The sample has under 75,000 clones; approximately 86% are singletons. The sample was CD4+ or CD8+ T cells sorted from blood, taken in a trial of the OX40 agonist ivuxolimab. The receptors were gathered from an adult with an advanced solid tumor such as melanoma, head and neck, liver or kidney cancer.

The rearrangement joins TRBV10-1 to TRBJ2-3; TRBD2 aligns across 10 bases. V dropped 6 bases and J dropped 6; count of bases not matched to a gene: 12. Germline loops: CDR1 WNHNN, CDR2 SYGVQD (reference sequence). The CDR3 loop spans 16 amino acids. The CDR3 is CASSDQERGGMDTQYF. CDR3 sequence (DNA): TGCGCCAGCAGCGACCAGGAGCGGGGGGGCATGGATACGCAGTATTTT.

The CDR3 protein is CASSYGTVYEQYF. The DNA of the CDR3 is TGTGCCAGCAGTTACGGGACGGTCTACGAGCAGTACTTC. The chain couples TRBV6-5 to TRBJ2-7; D may be TRBD1 or TRBD2 (5 bases each). Trimming removed 2 bases from V and 3 bases from J, with 8 bases in between. CDR3 size: 13 residues. CDR1 is MNHEY and CDR2 is SVGAGI in the germline V gene.

The rearrangement joins TRBV7-9 to TRBJ1-2; TRBD1 might be the D (5 bases). Germline values: CDR1 SEHNR, CDR2 FQNEAQ (reference sequence). The V end was cut by 1 base, the J end by 6 bases, with 12 bases between. CDR3 size: 14 residues. The chain's CDR3 is CASSLDLQAHGYTF. In DNA, the CDR3 is TGTGCCAGCAGCTTAGATCTACAGGCCCATGGCTACACCTTC.

The V call is TRBV19, the J call TRBJ1-3; unclear D gene. The CDR3 has 15 amino acids. Looked up from germline, CDR1 is LNHDA and CDR2 is SQIVND (reference sequence). With 1 base removed from V and 0 bases from J, the gap between germline ends came to 7 bases. CDR3 amino acids: CASSIGRFSGNTIYF. As DNA, the CDR3 is TGTGCCAGTAGTATAGGACGGTTCTCTGGAAACACCATATATTTT.

The genes are TRBV4-1 and TRBJ2-1; 9 bases fit TRBD2. V lost 3 bases and J lost 3; bases outside the gene matches: 6. The CDR3 covers 16 residues. Germline CDR1 reads MGHRA; CDR2 reads YSYEKL. The CDR3 reads CASSQGAGGGYNEQFF. CDR3 nucleotide sequence: TGCGCCAGCAGCCAGGGAGCGGGAGGAGGCTACAATGAGCAGTTCTTC.

The chain carries TRBV5-1 and TRBJ1-1; D is possibly TRBD1 (5 bases). V gave up 0 bases and J gave up 0 bases, with 12 bases separating them. The CDR3 spans 16 residues. Germline CDR1 reads SGHRS; CDR2 reads YFSETQ. This CDR3 is CASSLEGTEMNTEAFF. The CDR3 coding sequence is TGCGCCAGCAGCTTGGAGGGGACGGAAATGAACACTGAAGCTTTCTTT.